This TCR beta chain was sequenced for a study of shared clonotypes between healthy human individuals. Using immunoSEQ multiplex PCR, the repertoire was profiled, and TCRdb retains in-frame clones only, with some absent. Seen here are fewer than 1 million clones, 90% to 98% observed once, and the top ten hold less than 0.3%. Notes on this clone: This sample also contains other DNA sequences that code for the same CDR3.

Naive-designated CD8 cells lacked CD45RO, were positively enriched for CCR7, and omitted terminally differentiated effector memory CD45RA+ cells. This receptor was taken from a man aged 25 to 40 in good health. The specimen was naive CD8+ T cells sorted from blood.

DNA for the CDR3: TGTGCCAGCAGCCCGACTAGCGGAAGCTCCTACGAGCAGTACTTC. Translated, it gives CASSPTSGSSYEQYF. The chain has TRBV27 and TRBJ2-7; 9 bases are shared with TRBD2. The V gene's germline CDR1 is MNHEY and CDR2 SMNVEV (reference sequence). The CDR3 consists of 15 residues. V lost 6 bases and J lost 0; bases outside the gene matches: 6.